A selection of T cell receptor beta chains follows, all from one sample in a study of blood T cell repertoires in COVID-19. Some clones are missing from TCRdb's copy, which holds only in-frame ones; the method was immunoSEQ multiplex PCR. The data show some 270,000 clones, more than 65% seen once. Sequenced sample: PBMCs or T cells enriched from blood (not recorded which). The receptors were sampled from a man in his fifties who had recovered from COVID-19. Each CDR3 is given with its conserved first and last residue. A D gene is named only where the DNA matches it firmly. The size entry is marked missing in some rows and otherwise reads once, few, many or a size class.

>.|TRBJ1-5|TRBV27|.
CASSLSRSGTGQPQHF
TGTGCCAGCAGTTTATCGCGGTCGGGTACAGGTCAGCCCCAGCATTTT
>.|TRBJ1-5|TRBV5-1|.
CASSSGDGGMGQPQHF
TGCGCCAGCAGCTCGGGGGACGGCGGTATGGGTCAGCCCCAGCATTTT
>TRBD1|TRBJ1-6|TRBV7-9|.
CASSYTGANSPLHF
TGTGCCAGCAGCTATACAGGGGCGAATTCACCCCTCCACTTT
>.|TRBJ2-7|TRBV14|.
CASSQGLPGYEQYF
TGTGCCAGCAGCCAAGGGTTGCCGGGCTACGAGCAGTACTTC
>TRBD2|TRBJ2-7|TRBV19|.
CASRGEGNGLAGHKFYEQYF
TGTGCCAGTAGGGGTGAGGGTAATGGACTAGCGGGACATAAGTTTTACGAGCAGTACTTC
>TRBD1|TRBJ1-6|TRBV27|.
CASRPTGGNNSPLHF
TGTGCCAGCAGACCAACAGGGGGCAATAATTCACCCCTCCACTTT
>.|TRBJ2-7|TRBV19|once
CASKSTGVSEQYF
TGTGCCAGTAAAAGCACGGGGGTCTCCGAGCAGTACTTC
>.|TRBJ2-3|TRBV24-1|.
CATSDWAFDTQYF
TGTGCCACCAGTGATTGGGCCTTTGATACGCAGTATTTT
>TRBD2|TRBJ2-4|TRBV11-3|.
CASSFTSGIQNIQYF
TGTGCCAGCAGCTTCACTAGCGGGATTCAAAACATTCAGTACTTC
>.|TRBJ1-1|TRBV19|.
CASFPGHTNTEAFF
TGTGCCAGTTTTCCGGGACACACAAACACTGAAGCTTTCTTT
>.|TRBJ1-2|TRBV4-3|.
CASSGLQGGNYGYTF
TGCGCCAGCAGCGGTCTACAGGGAGGGAACTATGGCTACACCTTC
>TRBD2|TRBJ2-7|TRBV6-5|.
CASAGGPSYEQYF
TGTGCCTCCGCGGGGGGGCCTAGTTACGAGCAGTACTTC
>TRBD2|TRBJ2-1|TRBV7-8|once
CASTLASHSGSLSYNEQFF
TGTGCCAGCACCCTAGCTTCCCACAGCGGGAGCCTGTCCTACAATGAGCAGTTCTTC
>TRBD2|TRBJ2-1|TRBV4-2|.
CASSQARLAGGDYNEQFF
TGTGCCAGCAGCCAAGCCAGACTAGCGGGGGGAGATTACAATGAGCAGTTCTTC
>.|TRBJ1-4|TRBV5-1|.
CASSIVPNEKLFF
TGCGCCAGCAGCATAGTACCCAATGAAAAACTGTTTTTT
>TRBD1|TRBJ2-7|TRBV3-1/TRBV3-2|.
CASSPNGQGPSYEQYF
TGTGCCAGCAGCCCTAATGGACAGGGGCCTAGCTACGAGCAGTACTTC
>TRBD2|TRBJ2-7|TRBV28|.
CASSLLADTYEQYF
TGTGCCAGCAGTTTACTAGCGGATACCTACGAGCAGTACTTC
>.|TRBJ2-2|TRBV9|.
CASSVFSAVTGELFF
TGTGCCAGCAGCGTATTTAGCGCGGTCACCGGGGAGCTGTTTTTT
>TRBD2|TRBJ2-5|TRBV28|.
CASLSGIEETQYF
TGTGCCAGTCTTAGCGGGATCGAAGAGACCCAGTACTTC
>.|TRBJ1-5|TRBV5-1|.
CASSSTGGNQPQHF
TGCGCCAGCAGCTCTACGGGGGGCAATCAGCCCCAGCATTTT
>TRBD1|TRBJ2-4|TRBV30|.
CAWSQGAAKNIQYF
TGTGCCTGGAGCCAGGGGGCTGCCAAAAACATTCAGTACTTC
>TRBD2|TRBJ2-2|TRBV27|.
CASRTSGSPGELFF
TGTGCCAGCAGAACTAGCGGGAGTCCCGGGGAGCTGTTTTTT
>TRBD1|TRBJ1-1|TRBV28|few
CASSPRTGNMNTEAFF
TGTGCCAGCAGTCCCCGGACAGGGAATATGAACACTGAAGCTTTCTTT
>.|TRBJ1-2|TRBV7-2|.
CASSTRSGGDYGYTF
TGTGCCAGCAGCACCCGATCGGGAGGGGACTATGGCTACACCTTC
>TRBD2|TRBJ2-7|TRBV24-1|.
CATSDSGGSTGQYF
TGTGCCACCAGTGATTCGGGAGGCTCTACTGGGCAGTACTTC
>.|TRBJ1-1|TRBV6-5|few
CASSTARTAEAFF
TGTGCCAGCAGTACCGCGAGGACAGCTGAAGCTTTCTTT
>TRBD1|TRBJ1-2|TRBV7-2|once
CASSVGTARGYTF
TGTGCCAGCAGCGTGGGGACAGCACGGGGCTACACCTTC
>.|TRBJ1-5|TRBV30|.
CAWSRGREGLGLQPQHF
TGTGCCTGGAGTCGAGGCAGGGAGGGCCTTGGTCTTCAGCCCCAGCATTTT
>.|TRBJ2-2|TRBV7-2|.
CASSLSSGDPGELFF
TGTGCCAGCAGCTTATCGAGCGGCGATCCCGGGGAGCTGTTTTTT
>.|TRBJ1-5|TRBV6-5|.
CASSYSGRGPQHF
TGTGCCAGCAGTTACTCGGGGAGAGGGCCCCAGCATTTT
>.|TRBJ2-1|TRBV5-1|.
CASSFQATSSYNEQFF
TGCGCCAGCAGCTTTCAAGCGACCAGCTCCTACAATGAGCAGTTCTTC
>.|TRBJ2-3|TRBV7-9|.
CASSFGIGADTQYF
TGTGCCAGCAGCTTCGGGATCGGCGCAGATACGCAGTATTTT
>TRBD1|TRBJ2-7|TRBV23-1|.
CASTSSSTGTGYEQYF
TGCGCCAGCACTTCTTCGTCGACAGGGACGGGGTACGAGCAGTACTTC
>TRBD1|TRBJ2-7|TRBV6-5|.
CASDRDRSSYEQYF
TGTGCCAGCGACCGGGACAGAAGCTCCTACGAGCAGTACTTC
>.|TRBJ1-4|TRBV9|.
CASSVQALTNEKLFF
TGTGCCAGCAGCGTCCAAGCGTTAACTAATGAAAAACTGTTTTTT
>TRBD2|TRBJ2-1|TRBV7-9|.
CASSLLTSGRYNEQFF
TGTGCCAGCAGCCTACTCACTAGCGGGAGATACAATGAGCAGTTCTTC
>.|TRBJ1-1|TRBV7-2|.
CASSLAPQVGDTEAFF
TGTGCCAGCAGCTTAGCACCGCAGGTCGGGGACACTGAAGCTTTCTTT
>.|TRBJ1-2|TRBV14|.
CASSQNDRYYGYTF
TGTGCCAGCAGCCAAAATGACAGATACTATGGCTACACCTTC
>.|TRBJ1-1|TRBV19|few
CASIGRDVNTEAFF
TGTGCCAGTATTGGTCGAGATGTGAACACTGAAGCTTTCTTT
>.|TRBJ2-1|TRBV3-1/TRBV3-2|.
CASSPFDLEVKQFF
TGTGCCAGCAGCCCCTTTGACCTGGAGGTTAAGCAGTTCTTC
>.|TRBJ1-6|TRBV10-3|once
CAIKSRDNYNSPLHF
TGTGCCATCAAGTCCCGGGACAATTATAATTCACCCCTCCACTTT
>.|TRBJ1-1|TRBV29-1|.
CSVDPRGGRGAFF
TGCAGCGTTGACCCCCGTGGGGGTAGGGGGGCTTTCTTT
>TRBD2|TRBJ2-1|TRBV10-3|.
CAISELAGGHYNEQFF
TGTGCCATCAGTGAGCTAGCGGGAGGTCACTACAATGAGCAGTTCTTC
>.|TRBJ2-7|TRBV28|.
CATNGDRYEQYF
TGTGCCACCAACGGTGATCGGTACGAGCAGTACTTC
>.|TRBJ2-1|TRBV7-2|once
CASSLGGASYNEQFF
TGTGCCAGCAGCTTAGGCGGGGCCTCCTACAATGAGCAGTTCTTC
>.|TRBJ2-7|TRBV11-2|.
CASSFLQTYEQYF
TGTGCCAGCAGCTTTTTACAGACCTACGAGCAGTACTTC
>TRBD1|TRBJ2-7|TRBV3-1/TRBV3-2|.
CASSQGRGLIYEQYF
TGTGCCAGCAGCCAAGGAAGGGGGCTCATCTACGAGCAGTACTTC
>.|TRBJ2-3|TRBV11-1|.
CASSLFAGASTDTQYF
TGTGCCAGCAGCTTATTCGCGGGCGCTAGCACAGATACGCAGTATTTT
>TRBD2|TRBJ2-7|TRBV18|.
CASSPQAGGPYEQYF
TGTGCCAGCTCACCACAGGCGGGGGGGCCCTACGAGCAGTACTTC
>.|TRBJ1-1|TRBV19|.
CASSSRRGINTEAFF
TGTGCCAGTAGTTCCAGGAGAGGGATAAACACTGAAGCTTTCTTT
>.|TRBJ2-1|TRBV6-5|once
CASSYLDLGHANEQFF
TGTGCCAGCAGTTACCTCGACTTGGGGCACGCCAATGAGCAGTTCTTC
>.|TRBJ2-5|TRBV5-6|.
CASSLGLDQETQYF
TGTGCCAGCAGCTTGGGACTGGACCAAGAGACCCAGTACTTC
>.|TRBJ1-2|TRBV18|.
CASSPAEGANYGYTF
TGTGCCAGCTCACCGGCTGAGGGTGCTAACTATGGCTACACCTTC